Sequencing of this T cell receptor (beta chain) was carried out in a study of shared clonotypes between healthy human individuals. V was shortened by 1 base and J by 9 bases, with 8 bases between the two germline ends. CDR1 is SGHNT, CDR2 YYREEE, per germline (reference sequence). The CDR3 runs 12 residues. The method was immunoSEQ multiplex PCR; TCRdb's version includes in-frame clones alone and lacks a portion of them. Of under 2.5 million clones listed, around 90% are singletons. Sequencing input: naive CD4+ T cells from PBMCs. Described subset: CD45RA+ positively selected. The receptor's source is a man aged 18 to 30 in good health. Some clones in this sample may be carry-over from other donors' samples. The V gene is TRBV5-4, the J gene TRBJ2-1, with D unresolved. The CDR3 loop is CASSLPPAEQFF. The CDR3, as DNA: TGTGCCAGCAGCTTGCCTCCAGCTGAGCAGTTCTTC.